One and the same sample provided the 8 T cell receptor beta chains below, sequenced in a study of cytotoxic CD8 clonotypes in ibrutinib-treated CLL. The repertoire was sequenced with immunoSEQ multiplex PCR; TCRdb's copy has only in-frame clones and lacks some. The sample lists 30,000 to 40,000 clones, 60% to 80% occurring once. Sequencing was performed on PBMCs, taken before ibrutinib treatment. These receptor sequences come from a human donor with chronic lymphocytic leukemia.

There are a few counts of this clone. The chain recombines TRBV5-6 with TRBJ1-1, with a tentative D call TRBD1 (5 bases). Germline CDR1 is SGHDT and CDR2 is YYEEEE. The V end was cut by 1 base, the J end by 6 bases, with 10 bases between. This CDR3 contains 13 residues. DNA of the CDR3: TGTGCCAGCAGCTTGATGGGGACGGCTGAAGCTTTCTTT. Its protein product is CASSLMGTAEAFF.

The chain is built from TRBV10-3 and TRBJ1-4; 9 bases are shared with TRBD1. Germline V gives CDR1 ENHRY, CDR2 SYGVKD. V gave up 10 bases and J gave up 4 bases; unmatched junction bases: 7. The CDR3 runs 14 residues. In DNA form, the CDR3 reads TGTGCCACAAAGACAGGGGGTAGTAATGAAAAACTGTTTTTT. Protein sequence: CATKTGGSNEKLFF.

Only one count was recorded for this clone. Other DNA sequences in the sample encode the same CDR3. The V gene is TRBV7-2, the J gene TRBJ2-3; tentatively, D is TRBD1 or TRBD2 (6 bases each). V lost 1 base and J lost 6, with 17 bases in between. The CDR3 extends over 16 amino acids. The V gene's germline CDR1 is SGHTA and CDR2 FQGNSA. The CDR3 nucleotides are TGTGCCAGCAGCTTAGTTTTGGGGGGCAGTACGGATACGCAGTATTTT. Protein product: CASSLVLGGSTDTQYF.

The gene calls are TRBV7-6 and TRBJ2-7; TRBD2 is a possible D gene (6 bases). V lost 5 bases to trimming and J lost 4 bases, with 12 bases between them. The germline gives CDR1 SGHVS, CDR2 FNYEAQ. There are 13 residues in the CDR3. The CDR3 DNA sequence: TGTGCCAGCAGCGCGACTAGAGGGTACGAGCAGTACTTC. Protein sequence: CASSATRGYEQYF.

This clone was seen once. The chain joins TRBV10-3 to TRBJ2-3, with D maybe TRBD2 (5 bases). The CDR3 is 14 amino acids. V was pared by 9 bases and J by 1 base, with 14 bases between. Germline CDR1 ENHRY, CDR2 SYGVKD. Here the CDR3 reads CAIDREAGTDTQYF. The CDR3 region has the DNA TGTGCCATAGACCGGGAAGCAGGCACAGATACGCAGTATTTT.

This chain links TRBV7-2 with TRBJ2-3; D is perhaps TRBD1 (5 bases). The germline V gene has CDR1 SGHTA and CDR2 FQGNSA. CDR3 size: 17 residues. Trimming cost V 2 bases and J 1 base, with 16 bases left between them. The CDR3 protein is CASSLFGQSSGTDTQYF. The CDR3 DNA reads as TGTGCCAGCAGCTTATTCGGACAATCCTCGGGCACAGATACGCAGTATTTT. Full variable domain (rest looked up from reference TRBV7-2 and TRBJ2-3): GAGVSQSPSNKVTEKGKDVELRCDPISGHTALYWYRQSLGQGLEFLIYFQGNSAPDKSGLPSDRFSAERTGGSVSTLTIQRTQQEDSAVYLCASSLFGQSSGTDTQYFGPGTRLTVL.

CDR3 sequence: CASSDAGPLGGYTF. The CDR3 DNA reads TGTGCCAGCAGCGATGCCGGGCCCTTGGGAGGCTACACCTTC. The chain has TRBV7-2 and TRBJ1-2; D remains ambiguous. V was pared by 5 bases and J by 8 bases, with 18 bases between. The CDR3 is made up of 14 amino acids. The germline V gene has CDR1 SGHTA and CDR2 FQGNSA.

The genes are TRBV7-8 and TRBJ1-2; 7 bases match TRBD1. Germline V gene lookup returns CDR1 SGHVS and CDR2 FQNEAQ. The CDR3 contains 13 residues. V was pared by 5 bases and J by 5 bases, with 5 bases of the junction left unmatched. The CDR3 region has the DNA TGTGCCAGCAGCAACGGACAGGCTTATGGCTACACCTTC. It specifies CASSNGQAYGYTF.